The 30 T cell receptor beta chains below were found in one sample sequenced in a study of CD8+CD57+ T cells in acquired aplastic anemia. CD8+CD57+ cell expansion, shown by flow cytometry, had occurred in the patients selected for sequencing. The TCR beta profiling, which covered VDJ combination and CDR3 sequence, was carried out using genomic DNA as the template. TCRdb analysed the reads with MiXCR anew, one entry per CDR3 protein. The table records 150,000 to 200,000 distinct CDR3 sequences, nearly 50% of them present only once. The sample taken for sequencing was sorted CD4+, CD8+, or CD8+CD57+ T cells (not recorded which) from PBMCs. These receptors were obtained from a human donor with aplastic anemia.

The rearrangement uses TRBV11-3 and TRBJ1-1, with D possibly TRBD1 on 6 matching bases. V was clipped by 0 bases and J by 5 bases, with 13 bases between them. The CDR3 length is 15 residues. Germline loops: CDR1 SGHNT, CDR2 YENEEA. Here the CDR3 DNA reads TGTGCCAGCAGCTTAGATCCCAGGGGAAGGACTGAAGCTTTCTTT. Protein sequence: CASSLDPRGRTEAFF. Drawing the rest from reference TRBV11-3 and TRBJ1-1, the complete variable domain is EAGVVQSPRYKIIEKKQPVAFWCNPISGHNTLYWYLQNLGQGPELLIRYENEEAVDDSQLPKDRFSAERLKGVDSTLKIQPAELGDSAVYLCASSLDPRGRTEAFFGQGTRLTVV.

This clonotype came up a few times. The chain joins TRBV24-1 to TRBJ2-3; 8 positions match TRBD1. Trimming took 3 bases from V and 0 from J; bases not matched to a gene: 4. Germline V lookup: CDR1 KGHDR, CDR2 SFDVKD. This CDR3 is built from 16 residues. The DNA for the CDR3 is TGTGCCACCAGTGATACAGGGACAGGAAGCACAGATACGCAGTATTTT. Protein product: CATSDTGTGSTDTQYF.

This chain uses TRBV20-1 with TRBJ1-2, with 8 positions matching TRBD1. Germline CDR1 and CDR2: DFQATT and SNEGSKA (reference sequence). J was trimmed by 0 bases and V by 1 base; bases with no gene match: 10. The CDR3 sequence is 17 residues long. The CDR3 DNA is TGCAGTGCTAGAGCGTTACAGGGGGTTGAAGCTAACTATGGCTACACCTTC. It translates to CSARALQGVEANYGYTF.

CDR3 DNA sequence: TGTGCCAGCAGCTTAGCAGAAGTAAATCAGCCCCAGCATTTT. Its protein is CASSLAEVNQPQHF. This rearrangement joins TRBV7-8 to TRBJ1-5; D gene unclear. Germline CDR1 is SGHVS and CDR2 is FQNEAQ. The V end lost 0 bases, the J end lost 4 bases, and 7 bases lay between the germline ends. The CDR3 consists of 14 residues.

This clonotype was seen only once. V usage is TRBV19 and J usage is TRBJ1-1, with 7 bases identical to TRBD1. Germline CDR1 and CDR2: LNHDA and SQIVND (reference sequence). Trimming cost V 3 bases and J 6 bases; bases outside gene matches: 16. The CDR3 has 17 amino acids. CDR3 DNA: TGTGCCAGTAGTATCAGGGGGGAGGGACCGTCGAGGGCTGAAGCTTTCTTT. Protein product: CASSIRGEGPSRAEAFF.

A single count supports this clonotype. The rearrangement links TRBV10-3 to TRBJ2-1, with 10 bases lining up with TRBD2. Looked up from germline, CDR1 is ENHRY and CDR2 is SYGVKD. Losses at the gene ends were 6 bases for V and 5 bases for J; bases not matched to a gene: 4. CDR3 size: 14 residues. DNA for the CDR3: TGTGCCATCAGCGAGCGGGAGGGACACAATGAGCAGTTCTTC. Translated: CAISEREGHNEQFF.

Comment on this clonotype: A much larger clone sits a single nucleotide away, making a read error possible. The CDR3 spells CANSDQTGGTYF. The CDR3 DNA follows: TGTGCCAACAGTGACCAGACAGGGGGAACGTACTTC. The rearrangement uses TRBV6-1 and TRBJ2-7, with 9 bases matching TRBD1. Germline CDR1 reads MNHNS; CDR2 reads SASEGT. The CDR3 is 12 residues long.

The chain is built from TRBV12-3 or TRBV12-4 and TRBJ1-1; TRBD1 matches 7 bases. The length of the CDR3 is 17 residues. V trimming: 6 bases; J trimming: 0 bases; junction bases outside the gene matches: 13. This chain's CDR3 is CASSSAGVGQLNTEAFF. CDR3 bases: TGTGCCAGCAGCAGTGCCGGAGTGGGACAGTTGAACACTGAAGCTTTCTTT.

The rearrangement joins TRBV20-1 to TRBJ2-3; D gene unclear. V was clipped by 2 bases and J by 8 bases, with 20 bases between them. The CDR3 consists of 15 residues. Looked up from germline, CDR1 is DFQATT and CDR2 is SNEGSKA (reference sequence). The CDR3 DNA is TGCAGTGCTAGAACCGTCGAGCTCCCGTGGGGTACGCAGTATTTT. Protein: CSARTVELPWGTQYF.

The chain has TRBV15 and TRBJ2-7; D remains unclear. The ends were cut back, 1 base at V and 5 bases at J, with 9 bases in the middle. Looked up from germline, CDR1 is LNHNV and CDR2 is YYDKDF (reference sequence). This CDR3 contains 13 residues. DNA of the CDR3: TGTGCCACCAGCAGAGCACTGCGGCACGAGCAGTACTTC. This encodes CATSRALRHEQYF.

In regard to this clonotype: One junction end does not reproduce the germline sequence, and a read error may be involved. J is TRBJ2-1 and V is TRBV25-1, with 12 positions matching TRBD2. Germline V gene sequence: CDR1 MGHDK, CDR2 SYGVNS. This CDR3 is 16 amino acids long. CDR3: CASSEKTSGGGNEQFF. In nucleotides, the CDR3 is TGCGCCAGCAGTGAAAAGACTAGCGGGGGTGGGAATGAGCAGTTCTTC.

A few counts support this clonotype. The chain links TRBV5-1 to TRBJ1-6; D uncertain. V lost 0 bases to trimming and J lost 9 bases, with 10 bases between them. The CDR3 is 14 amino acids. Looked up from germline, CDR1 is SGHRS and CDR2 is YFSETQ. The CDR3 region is CASSLDPRISPLHF. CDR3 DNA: TGCGCCAGCAGCTTGGACCCGAGAATTTCACCCCTCCACTTT.

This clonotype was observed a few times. In DNA form, the CDR3 reads TGTGCCAGCAGCCAAGATGGTCCCGACCAAGAGACCCAGTACTTC. It encodes CASSQDGPDQETQYF. This chain links TRBV14 with TRBJ2-5; the D is unclear. The CDR3 loop spans 15 amino acids. With 0 bases removed from V and 0 bases from J, the gap between germline ends came to 8 bases. Germline CDR1 and CDR2: SGHDN and FVKESK.

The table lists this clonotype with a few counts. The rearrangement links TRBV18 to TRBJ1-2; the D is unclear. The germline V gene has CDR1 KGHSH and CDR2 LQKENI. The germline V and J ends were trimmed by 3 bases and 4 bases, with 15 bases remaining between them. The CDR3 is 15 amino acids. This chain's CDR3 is CASSPPSAAFYGYTF. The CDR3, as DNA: TGTGCCAGCTCACCCCCGTCGGCCGCCTTCTATGGCTACACCTTC.

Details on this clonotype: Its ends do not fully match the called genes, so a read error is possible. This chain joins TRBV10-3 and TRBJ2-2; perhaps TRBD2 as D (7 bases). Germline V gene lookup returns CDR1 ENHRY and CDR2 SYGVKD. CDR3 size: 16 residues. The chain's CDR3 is CASSGFSGGLLVELFF. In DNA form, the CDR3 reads TGTGCCAGCAGTGGGTTCTCGGGGGGCCTCTTAGTGGAGCTGTTTTTT.

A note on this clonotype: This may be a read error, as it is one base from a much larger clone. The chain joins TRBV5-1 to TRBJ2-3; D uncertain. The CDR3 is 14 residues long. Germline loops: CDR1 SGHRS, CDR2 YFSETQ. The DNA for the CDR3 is TGCGCCAGCGGCTTGGATGCGAGCACAGATACGCAGTATTTT. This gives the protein CASGLDASTDTQYF.

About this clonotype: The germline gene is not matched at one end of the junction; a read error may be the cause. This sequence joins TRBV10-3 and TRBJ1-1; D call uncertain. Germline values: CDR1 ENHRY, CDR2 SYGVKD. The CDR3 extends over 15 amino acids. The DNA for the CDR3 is TGTGCCAGCAGTGAGAGTCAGGCTTCGGCCACTGAAGCTCTCTTT. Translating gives CASSESQASATEALF.

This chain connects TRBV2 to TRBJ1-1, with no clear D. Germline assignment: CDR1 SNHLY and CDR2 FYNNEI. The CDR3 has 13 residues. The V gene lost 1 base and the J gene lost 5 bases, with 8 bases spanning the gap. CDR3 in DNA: TGTGCCAGCAGTGAAGACTGGGATACTGAAGCTTTCTTT. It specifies CASSEDWDTEAFF.

The CDR3, as DNA: TGTGCCAGCAGTGGGGAGGGGAACATTCAGTACTTC. This sequence encodes CASSGEGNIQYF. The rearrangement uses TRBV2 and TRBJ2-4; 7 bases match TRBD2. CDR3 length equals 12 residues. The ends lost 4 bases at V and 7 bases at J; junction bases unmatched: 1. Germline V CDR1 and CDR2: SNHLY, FYNNEI.

The CDR3 region is CAISELGTGKALTF. Here the CDR3 DNA reads TGTGCCATCAGTGAGCTAGGGACAGGTAAGGCCCTGACTTTC. The chain is built from TRBV10-3 and TRBJ2-6, with 8 bases aligning to TRBD1. The V gene's germline CDR1 is ENHRY and CDR2 SYGVKD. The CDR3 consists of 14 residues. Trimming at V came to 2 bases and at J to 15 bases, leaving 9 bases not matched to a gene.

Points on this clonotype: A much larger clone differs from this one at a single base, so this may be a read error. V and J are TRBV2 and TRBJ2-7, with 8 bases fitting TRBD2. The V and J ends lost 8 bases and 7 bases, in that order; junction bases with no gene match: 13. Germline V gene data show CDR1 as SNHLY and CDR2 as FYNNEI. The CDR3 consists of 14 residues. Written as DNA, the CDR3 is TGTGCCAGCGTTCTAGCGGGTGGATCTGGTGAGCAGTACTTC. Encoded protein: CASVLAGGSGEQYF. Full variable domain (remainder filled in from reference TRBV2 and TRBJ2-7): EPEVTQTPSHQVTQMGQEVILRCVPISNHLYFYWYRQILGQKVEFLVSFYNNEISEKSEIFDDQFSVERPDGSNFTLKIRSTKLEDSAMYFCASVLAGGSGEQYFGPGTRLTVT.

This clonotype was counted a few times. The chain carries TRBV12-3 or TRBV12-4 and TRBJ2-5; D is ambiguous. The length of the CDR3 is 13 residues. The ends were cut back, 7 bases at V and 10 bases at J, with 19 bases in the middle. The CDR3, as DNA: TGTGCCAGCACCTCAAAGGCGGAAATCGGCCAGTACTTC. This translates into CASTSKAEIGQYF.

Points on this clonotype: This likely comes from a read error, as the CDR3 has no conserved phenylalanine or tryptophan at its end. CDR3 in amino acids: CASSLPTGSTNEKLFL. The CDR3 coding sequence is TGCGCCAGCAGCTTGCCGACAGGATCAACTAATGAAAAACTGTTTCTT. The chain uses TRBV5-1 and TRBJ1-4; TRBD1 is a possible D gene (6 bases). Germline CDR1 reads SGHRS; CDR2 reads YFSETQ. Trimming shortened V by 1 base and J by 0 bases, and 10 bases separated the two germline ends. The CDR3 length is 16 residues.

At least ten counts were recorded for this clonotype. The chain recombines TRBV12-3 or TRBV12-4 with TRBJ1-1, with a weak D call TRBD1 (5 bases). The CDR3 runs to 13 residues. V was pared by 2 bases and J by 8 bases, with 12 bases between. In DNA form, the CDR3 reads TGTGCCAGCAGTTTACAGGGTGGGTACGAAGCTTTCTTT. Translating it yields CASSLQGGYEAFF.

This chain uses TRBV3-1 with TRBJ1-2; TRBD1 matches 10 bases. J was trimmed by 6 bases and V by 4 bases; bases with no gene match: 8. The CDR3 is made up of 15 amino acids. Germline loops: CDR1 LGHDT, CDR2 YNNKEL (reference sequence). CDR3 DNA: TGTGCCAGCAGCCCTTCTCCGGGGACAGGGGATGGCTACACCTTC. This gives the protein CASSPSPGTGDGYTF. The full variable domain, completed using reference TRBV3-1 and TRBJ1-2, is DTAVSQTPKYLVTQMGNDKSIKCEQNLGHDTMYWYKQDSKKFLKIMFSYNNKELIINETVPNRFSPKSPDKAHLNLHINSLELGDSAVYFCASSPSPGTGDGYTFGSGTRLTVV.

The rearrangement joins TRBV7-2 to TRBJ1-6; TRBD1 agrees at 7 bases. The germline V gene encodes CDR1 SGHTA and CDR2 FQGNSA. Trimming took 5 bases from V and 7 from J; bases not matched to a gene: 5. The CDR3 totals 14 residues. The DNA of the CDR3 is TGTGCCAGCAGCCAGGACAGGCCCAATTCACCCCTCCACTTT. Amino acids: CASSQDRPNSPLHF.

Written as DNA, the CDR3 is TGTGCCAGCAGTTTCCTTAGCGGGGGGGCGTCGGAGACCCAGTACTTC. This gives the protein CASSFLSGGASETQYF. The V gene is TRBV6-5, the J gene TRBJ2-5; 11 bases line up with TRBD2. From germline, CDR1 is MNHEY and CDR2 SVGAGI. The trim removed 4 bases at V and 5 bases at J, leaving 9 bases unmatched. CDR3 size: 16 residues.

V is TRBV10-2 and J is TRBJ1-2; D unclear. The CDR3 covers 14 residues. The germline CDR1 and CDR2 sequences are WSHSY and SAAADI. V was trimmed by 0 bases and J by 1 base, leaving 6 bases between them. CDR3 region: CASSESGDNYGYTF. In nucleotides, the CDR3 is TGCGCCAGCAGTGAGTCCGGGGATAACTATGGCTACACCTTC.

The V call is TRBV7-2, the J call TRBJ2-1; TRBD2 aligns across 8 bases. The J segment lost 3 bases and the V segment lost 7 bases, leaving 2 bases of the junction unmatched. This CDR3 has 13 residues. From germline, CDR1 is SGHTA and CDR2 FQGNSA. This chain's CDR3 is CASTTSGYNEQFF. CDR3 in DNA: TGTGCCAGCACCACTAGCGGCTACAATGAGCAGTTCTTC. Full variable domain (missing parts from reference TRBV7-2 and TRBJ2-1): GAGVSQSPSNKVTEKGKDVELRCDPISGHTALYWYRQSLGQGLEFLIYFQGNSAPDKSGLPSDRFSAERTGGSVSTLTIQRTQQEDSAVYLCASTTSGYNEQFFGPGTRLTVL.

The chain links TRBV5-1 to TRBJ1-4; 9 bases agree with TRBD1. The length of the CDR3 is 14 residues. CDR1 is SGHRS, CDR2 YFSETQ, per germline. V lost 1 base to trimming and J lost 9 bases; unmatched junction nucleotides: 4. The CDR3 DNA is TGCGCCAGCAGCTTGAGGGACAGGGAACAAAAACTGTTTTTT. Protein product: CASSLRDREQKLFF.